What follows is one T cell receptor (beta chain) and its context. Its target is not known. The study ran its PCR with 60 Vbeta and 13 Jbeta primers. The method was immunoSEQ multiplex PCR; TCRdb's version includes in-frame clones alone and lacks a portion of them. Its table records tens of thousands of clones. The data derive from a study of cytomegalovirus exposure and HLA in healthy donors. Overall study: Early on, a data release was issued that held roughly 80 million unique TCRs from HLA-typed donors. Broader study findings: A few chains linked to CMV were shown in vitro to be specific for CMV antigens. The study carried out a later analysis of TCR beta sequences. It associated some 17,000 of them with specific HLA alleles at a false discovery rate of 0.05. Differences between HLA loci emerged in a later analysis of TCR association rates, with DRB1 most and HLA-C fewest.

J gave up 1 base and V 1 base, and 12 bases lay outside the gene matches. In germline, CDR1 is SQVTM, CDR2 ANQGSEA. The CDR3 has 18 amino acids. This clonotype was obtained from a woman in her twenties or thirties in good health and CMV-seronegative. The sequencing input was PBMCs. The rearrangement joins TRBV29-1 to TRBJ2-1, with 8 bases aligning to TRBD1. The CDR3 here is CSVEGRAAGQGSYNEQFF. In DNA form, the CDR3 reads TGCAGCGTTGAAGGACGCGCTGCCGGACAGGGTTCCTACAATGAGCAGTTCTTC.